These T cell receptor beta chains were read from a single sample in a study of blood T cell repertoires in COVID-19. Profiling relied on immunoSEQ multiplex PCR, and the TCRdb table lists in-frame clones only, not all of them. Of around 40,000 clones in the sample, 92% were seen once. Material: peripheral blood. The receptor set was obtained from a human donor in a cohort sampled during active COVID-19. Both conserved end residues are part of each CDR3. Fields, in order: D gene, V gene, clone size, J gene, CDR3 DNA, CDR3 protein. D genes are given only for firm matches. A clone size is listed for some rows: how often the clone was seen (once, few, many), or a class if it is expanded.

TRBD1,TRBV19,-,TRBJ2-4,TGTGCCAGTAGCCAAGGGGCCGGGACAGTCGGGAACATTCAGTACTTC,CASSQGAGTVGNIQYF
-,TRBV30,-,TRBJ2-2,TGTGCCTGGAGGAAAGGGGGAACCGGGGAGCTGTTTTTT,CAWRKGGTGELFF
-,TRBV30,-,TRBJ1-5,TGTGCCTGGAGCAACGGGGTCAATCAGCCCCAGCATTTT,CAWSNGVNQPQHF
-,TRBV3-1/TRBV3-2,-,TRBJ1-1,TGTGCCAGCAGCCGGGTGGGCCCGAACACTGAAGCTTTCTTT,CASSRVGPNTEAFF
-,TRBV6-5,few,TRBJ2-2,TGTGCCAGCAGTTTTGACACCCGGGGGACCGGGGAGCTGTTTTTT,CASSFDTRGTGELFF
-,TRBV14,-,TRBJ1-6,TGTGCCAGCAGCCAAGAAGTCGGGAGTTCACCCCTCCACTTT,CASSQEVGSSPLHF
-,TRBV10-3,-,TRBJ2-5,TGTGCCATAGGCCCGATGGGAGCTGAGACCCAGTACTTC,CAIGPMGAETQYF
TRBD2,TRBV11-2,-,TRBJ2-2,TGTGCCAGCAGCCCCCAGAGCGGGGCGATCACCGGGGAGCTGTTTTTT,CASSPQSGAITGELFF
-,TRBV5-4,-,TRBJ2-7,TGTGCCAGCAGCTTGGGTCTTAGCGCCCCCTACGAGCAGTACTTC,CASSLGLSAPYEQYF
-,TRBV24-1,-,TRBJ1-2,TGTGCCACCGGCACCGGCCGGGCGGGGGGGGCGCGGGGCTACACCTTC,CATGTGRAGGARGYTF
-,TRBV12-3/TRBV12-4,-,TRBJ1-6,TGTGCCAGCAGCCGGGGGGGGAGACCCCTCCACTTT,CASSRGGRPLHF
-,TRBV10-3,-,TRBJ2-7,TGTGCCATCAGTACAGACCTCTACGAGCAGTACTTC,CAISTDLYEQYF
-,TRBV23-1,-,TRBJ1-3,TGCGCCAGCCACACAGGGAACGGAAACACCATATATTTT,CASHTGNGNTIYF
-,TRBV7-6,-,TRBJ2-1,TGTGCCAGCAGCTTATATGAGGGTGAGCAGTTCTTC,CASSLYEGEQFF
TRBD2,TRBV7-9,-,TRBJ2-1,TGTGCCAGCAAGAGCGGGAGTGGCAATGAGCAGTTCTTC,CASKSGSGNEQFF
TRBD2,TRBV28,-,TRBJ2-2,TGTGCCAGCAGTTTCGGGGGGGTTCGGACCGGGGAGCTGTTTTTT,CASSFGGVRTGELFF
-,TRBV7-8,-,TRBJ1-1,TGTGCCAGCCTTCCGGGGGGGAATGCTGAAGCTTTCTTT,CASLPGGNAEAFF
-,TRBV28,-,TRBJ1-2,TGTGCCAGCACCCCCCGGGGGGGGCTAGGAGGCTACACCTTC,CASTPRGGLGGYTF
-,TRBV7-6,-,TRBJ2-1,TGTGCCAGCAGCTTAGCTGGGGCTCCCAATGAGCAGTTCTTC,CASSLAGAPNEQFF
TRBD1,TRBV7-2,-,TRBJ1-6,TGTGCCAGCAGCGCCGGGACAGAGTATTCACCCCTCCACTTT,CASSAGTEYSPLHF
TRBD2,TRBV13,-,TRBJ2-3,TGTGCCAGCAGCACCCCCCTCGGGACTAGCGGCATAGATACGCAGTATTTT,CASSTPLGTSGIDTQYF
-,TRBV6-5,-,TRBJ2-7,TGTGCCAGCAGAATAAGTACAGGGAATTACGAGCAGTACTTC,CASRISTGNYEQYF
-,TRBV24-1,-,TRBJ2-1,TGTGCCACCAGTGATTTTTCAGGCTACAATGAGCAGTTCTTC,CATSDFSGYNEQFF
TRBD1,TRBV11-2,-,TRBJ1-2,TGTGCCAGCAGCTTAGATCTTGGGGTACAGGGGGCGGGCTACACCTTC,CASSLDLGVQGAGYTF
TRBD1,TRBV28,-,TRBJ1-3,TGTGCCAGCAGTCTAAGACAGGGTTCCAGCGGAAACACCATATATTTT,CASSLRQGSSGNTIYF
-,TRBV5-4,-,TRBJ1-4,TGTGCCAGCAGCTTTAATAGCCCGGGTGAAAAACTGTTTTTT,CASSFNSPGEKLFF
-,TRBV6-5,once,TRBJ1-1,TGTGCCAGCAGGCTCAGTGGGACTAAAGCTTTCTTT,CASRLSGTKAFF
-,TRBV5-1,-,TRBJ2-5,TGCGCCAGCAGCTTATTCGGGACACAAGAGACCCAGTACTTC,CASSLFGTQETQYF
-,TRBV18,-,TRBJ1-5,TGTGCCAGCTCAGAACAGGGAACACAGCCCCAGCATTTT,CASSEQGTQPQHF
TRBD2,TRBV19,-,TRBJ2-5,TGTGCCAGTAGTATCCCCCGGACTAGCGGGACAGAGACCCAGTACTTC,CASSIPRTSGTETQYF
TRBD1,TRBV7-9,once,TRBJ2-1,TGTGCCAGCAGCCCAGGGGGACGGGATGAGCAGTTCTTC,CASSPGGRDEQFF
TRBD1,TRBV2,-,TRBJ1-1,TGTGCCAGCAGTGGGCGGGACAGGGGTTCCTTT,CASSGRDRGSF
-,TRBV27,-,TRBJ2-4,TGTGCCAGCAGTTTAAGACTGGGGGGTAACATTCAGTACTTC,CASSLRLGGNIQYF
-,TRBV30,-,TRBJ2-7,TGTGCCTGGACGAGAGGGCCAATGTACGAGCAGTACTTC,CAWTRGPMYEQYF
-,TRBV19,-,TRBJ1-5,TGTGCCAGTATAAATGTCCGGGAAGTCGATCAGCCCCAGCATTTT,CASINVREVDQPQHF
TRBD2,TRBV5-4,-,TRBJ2-7,TGTGCCAGCAGCTTGGAAGCGGGGAAGTCCTACGAGCAGTACTTC,CASSLEAGKSYEQYF
-,TRBV24-1,-,TRBJ2-7,TGTGCCACCAGTGATTTTTCAGGGTTCAACTACGAGCAGTACTTC,CATSDFSGFNYEQYF
-,TRBV28,-,TRBJ1-5,TGTGCCAGCGAAACCGGGGGGGTAGGACAGTATCAGCCCCAGCATTTT,CASETGGVGQYQPQHF
-,TRBV15,-,TRBJ1-2,TGTGCCACCAGCAGACCTCTTGGAGCTAACTATGGCTACACCTTC,CATSRPLGANYGYTF
-,TRBV11-3,-,TRBJ2-2,TGTGCCAGCAGTTTCAGGGGCGCGAACACCGGGGAGCTGTTTTTT,CASSFRGANTGELFF